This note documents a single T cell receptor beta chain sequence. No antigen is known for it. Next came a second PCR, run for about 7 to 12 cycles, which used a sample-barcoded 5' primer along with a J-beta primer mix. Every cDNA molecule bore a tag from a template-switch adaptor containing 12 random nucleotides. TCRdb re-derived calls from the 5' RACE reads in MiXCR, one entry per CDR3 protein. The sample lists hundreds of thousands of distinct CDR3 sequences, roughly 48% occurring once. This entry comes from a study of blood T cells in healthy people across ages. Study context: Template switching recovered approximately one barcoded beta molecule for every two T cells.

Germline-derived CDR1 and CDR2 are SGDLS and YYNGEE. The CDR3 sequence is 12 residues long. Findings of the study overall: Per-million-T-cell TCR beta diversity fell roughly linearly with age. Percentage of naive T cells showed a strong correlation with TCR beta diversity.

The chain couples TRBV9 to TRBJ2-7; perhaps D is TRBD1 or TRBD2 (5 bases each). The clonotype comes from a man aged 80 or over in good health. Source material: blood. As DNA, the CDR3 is TGTGCATCTGGGGGAAATTCGCGGGAGCAGTACTTC. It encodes CASGGNSREQYF.